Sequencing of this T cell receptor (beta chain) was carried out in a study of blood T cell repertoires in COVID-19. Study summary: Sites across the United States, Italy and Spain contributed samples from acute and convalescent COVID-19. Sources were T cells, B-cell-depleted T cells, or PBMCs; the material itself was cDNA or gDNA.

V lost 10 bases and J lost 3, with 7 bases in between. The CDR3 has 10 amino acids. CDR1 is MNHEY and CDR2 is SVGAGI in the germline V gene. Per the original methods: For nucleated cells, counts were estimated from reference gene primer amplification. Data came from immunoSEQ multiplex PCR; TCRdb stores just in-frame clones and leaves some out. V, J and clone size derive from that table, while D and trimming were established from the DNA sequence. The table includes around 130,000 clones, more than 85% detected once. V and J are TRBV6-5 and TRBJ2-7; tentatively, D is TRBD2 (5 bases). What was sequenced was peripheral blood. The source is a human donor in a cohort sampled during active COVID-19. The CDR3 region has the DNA TGTGCCACCCGGGACTACGAGCAGTACTTC. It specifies CATRDYEQYF.